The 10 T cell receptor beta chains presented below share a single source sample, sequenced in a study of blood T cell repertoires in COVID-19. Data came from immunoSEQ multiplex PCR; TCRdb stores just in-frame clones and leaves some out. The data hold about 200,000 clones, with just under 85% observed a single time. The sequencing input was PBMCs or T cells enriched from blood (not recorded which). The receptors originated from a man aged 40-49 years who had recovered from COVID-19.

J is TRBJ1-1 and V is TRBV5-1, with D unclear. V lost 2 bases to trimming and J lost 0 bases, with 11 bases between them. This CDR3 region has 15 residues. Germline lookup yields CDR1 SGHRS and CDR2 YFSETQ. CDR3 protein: CASSFGHTLNTEAFF. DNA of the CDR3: TGCGCCAGCAGCTTTGGGCACACGTTGAACACTGAAGCTTTCTTT.

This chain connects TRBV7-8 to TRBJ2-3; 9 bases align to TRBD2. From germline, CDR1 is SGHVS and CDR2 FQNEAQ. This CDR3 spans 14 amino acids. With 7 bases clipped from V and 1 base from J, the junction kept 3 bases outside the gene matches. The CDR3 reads CASIQRGGTDTQYF. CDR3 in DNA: TGTGCCAGCATACAGCGGGGGGGCACAGATACGCAGTATTTT.

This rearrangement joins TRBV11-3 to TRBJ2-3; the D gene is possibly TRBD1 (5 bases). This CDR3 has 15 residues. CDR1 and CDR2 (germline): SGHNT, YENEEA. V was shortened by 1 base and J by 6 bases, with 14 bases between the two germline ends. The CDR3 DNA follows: TGTGCCAGCAGCTTAGGGGGCGGCAAGGTCGATACGCAGTATTTT. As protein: CASSLGGGKVDTQYF. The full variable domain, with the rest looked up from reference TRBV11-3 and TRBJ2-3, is EAGVVQSPRYKIIEKKQPVAFWCNPISGHNTLYWYLQNLGQGPELLIRYENEEAVDDSQLPKDRFSAERLKGVDSTLKIQPAELGDSAVYLCASSLGGGKVDTQYFGPGTRLTVL.

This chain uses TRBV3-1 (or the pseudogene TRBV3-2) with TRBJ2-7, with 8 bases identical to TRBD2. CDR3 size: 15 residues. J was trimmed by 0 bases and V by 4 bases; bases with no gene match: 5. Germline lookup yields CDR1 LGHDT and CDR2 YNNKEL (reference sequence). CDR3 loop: CASSPGGGYSYEQYF. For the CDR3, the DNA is TGTGCCAGCAGCCCCGGGGGGGGTTACTCCTACGAGCAGTACTTC.

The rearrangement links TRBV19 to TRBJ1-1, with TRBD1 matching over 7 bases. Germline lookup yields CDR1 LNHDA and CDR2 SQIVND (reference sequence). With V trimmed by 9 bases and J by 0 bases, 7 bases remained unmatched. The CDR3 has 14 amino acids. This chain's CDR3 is CASVRDRVNTEAFF. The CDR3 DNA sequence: TGTGCCAGCGTGCGCGACAGGGTGAACACTGAAGCTTTCTTT.

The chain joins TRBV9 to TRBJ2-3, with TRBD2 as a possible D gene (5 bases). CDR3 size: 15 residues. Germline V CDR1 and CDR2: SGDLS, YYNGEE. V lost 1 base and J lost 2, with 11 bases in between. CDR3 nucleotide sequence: TGTGCCAGCAGCGTACTTGAGCGGCCCACAGATACGCAGTATTTT. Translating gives CASSVLERPTDTQYF.

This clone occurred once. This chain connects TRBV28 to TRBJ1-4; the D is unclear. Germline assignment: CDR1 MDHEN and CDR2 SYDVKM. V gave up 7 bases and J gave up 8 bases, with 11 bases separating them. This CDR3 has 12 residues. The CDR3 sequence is CASNMFQEKLFF. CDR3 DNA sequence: TGTGCCAGCAACATGTTCCAGGAAAAACTGTTTTTT. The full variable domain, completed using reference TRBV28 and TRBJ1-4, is DVKVTQSSRYLVKRTGEKVFLECVQDMDHENMFWYRQDPGLGLRLIYFSYDVKMKEKGDIPEGYSVSREKKERFSLILESASTNQTSMYLCASNMFQEKLFFGSGTQLSVL.

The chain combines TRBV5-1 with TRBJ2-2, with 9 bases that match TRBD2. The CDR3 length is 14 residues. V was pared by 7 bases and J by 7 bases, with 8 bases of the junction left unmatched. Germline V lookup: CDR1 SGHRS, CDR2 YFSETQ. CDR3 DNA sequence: TGCGCCAGCGGGACCGGGACTAGCTTCGGGGAGCTGTTTTTT. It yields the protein CASGTGTSFGELFF.

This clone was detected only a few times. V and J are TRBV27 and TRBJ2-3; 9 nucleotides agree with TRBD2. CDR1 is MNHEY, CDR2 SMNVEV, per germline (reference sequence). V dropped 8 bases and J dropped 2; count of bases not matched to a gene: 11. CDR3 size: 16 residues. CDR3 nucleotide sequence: TGTGCCAGCCGTATCAGCGGGGGGTTCGACACAGATACGCAGTATTTT. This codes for CASRISGGFDTDTQYF.

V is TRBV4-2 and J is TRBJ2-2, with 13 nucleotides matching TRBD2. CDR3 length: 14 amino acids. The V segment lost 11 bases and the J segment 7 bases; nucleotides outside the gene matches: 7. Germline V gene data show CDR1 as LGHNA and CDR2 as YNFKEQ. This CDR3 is CAAGTSGKGGELFF. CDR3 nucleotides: TGTGCCGCCGGGACTAGCGGGAAGGGCGGGGAGCTGTTTTTT.